Listed below are T cell receptor beta chains from one sample, sequenced in a study of vaccination and CD4 T cells after COVID-19. These TCRs are of unknown antigen specificity. TCRdb reprocessed the PCR reads via MiXCR and lists one record per CDR3 protein. The sample lists 15,000 to 20,000 distinct CDR3 sequences; less than 55% were seen once. The sample was CD4+ T cells from blood, cultured in vitro, taken before SARS-CoV-2 vaccination. These receptors were collected from a human donor who had recovered from COVID-19. Both conserved end residues are part of each CDR3.

V gene,CDR3 protein
TRBV20-1,CSARLAGVGEQYF
TRBV6-1,CASSGIFRRGEQFF
TRBV5-4,CASSSPGRVAEAFF
TRBV11-1,CASSLLRANHQETQYF
TRBV20-1,CSAPPLLADVETQYF
TRBV27,CASSPRAGAGVRVGTDTQYF
TRBV29-1,CSVGSGANVLTF
TRBV6-4,CASSHGRGLVQAQYF
TRBV20-1,CSAPFGEARTDTQYF
TRBV2,CASSEDRFNQPQHF
TRBV12-3/TRBV12-4,CASILYRGIGELFF
TRBV2,CASTELGTSLNSPLHF
TRBV2,CASSEGPMDSPLHF
TRBV30,CAWSVVRVPITGELFF
TRBV7-9,CASSPRDGSPLHF
TRBV7-2,CASTQDTSGETQYF
TRBV20-1,CSAQGILAKNIQYF
TRBV6-2/TRBV6-3,CASSQREPDTQYF
TRBV20-1,CSARDNSATTDTQYF
TRBV5-1,CASSLDPGGYTF
TRBV28,CANLAGRKTQYF
TRBV7-2,CASSEQETQYF
TRBV6-2/TRBV6-3,CASSFASEQYF
TRBV6-5,CASSYRAATNYGYTF
TRBV28,CASSLAGNYGYTF
TRBV2,CASSRSFSVRDAFF
TRBV20-1,CSATPTVGEAFF
TRBV20-1,CSARDSGAGNIQYF
TRBV7-9,CASSFSGLVDEKLFF
TRBV5-4,CASSLEAGKGNEQFF
TRBV6-1,CASTEGLQETQYF
TRBV7-2,CASSLAAGELFF
TRBV20-1,CSLYSTDTQYF
TRBV20-1,CSAKWPNTGELFF
TRBV30,CAWSVQGGNQPQHF
TRBV7-9,CASSLNRWDRVGNEQFF
TRBV19,CASSTERTARGGAFF
TRBV6-2/TRBV6-3,CASSSTIWPTRRNSNQPQHF
TRBV28,CASSSTTQAGGANSPLHF
TRBV19,CASSLGTGGYEQYF
TRBV28,CASSLAGRAYEQYF
TRBV5-5,CASSLGGQRNQPQHF
TRBV24-1,CATSLGGGGANVLTF
TRBV7-6,CASSSPTSGGNNEQFF
TRBV11-3,CASSLRTSHDTGELFF
TRBV20-1,CSAPVRGNYEQYF
TRBV7-2,CASSLAHQETQYF
TRBV7-7,CASKDGLEKRFF
TRBV6-1,CASSLSQMRTDTQYF
TRBV6-2/TRBV6-3,CASSGGQGAFFDTQYF
TRBV6-1,CASRPPGAGGRETQYF
TRBV15,CATHDRGAGANVLTF
TRBV2,CASGSQGLAGDEQYF
TRBV28,CASKSGGSREIQYF
TRBV15,CATSSGQGGPTYEQYF
TRBV18,CASSPGGQAGYGYTF
TRBV28,CASSSRTSGRVTDTQYF
TRBV7-2,CASSMTGLNQPQHF
TRBV6-4,CASSASGTDTQYF